Included here is one TCR beta chain sequence, with context. Its antigen is unknown. No much larger clone exists at a distance of one base, and base qualities are not known. According to the study, the label for this sample's treatment or condition signals: in vitro stimulation with specific CMV peptide epitopes to enrich CMV-specific T cells. Sequencing was performed on an Illumina HiSeq 1500. Using fastp at Q25 and MiXCR, TCRdb reprocessed the public reads and kept productive beta chains. Rows with one shared CDR3 protein collapse into an entry with the most common genes and DNA. The sample table contains around 710,000 distinct CDR3 sequences; only one count was recorded for 25% to 35% of them. Around 13% of the sample is taken by the ten largest. Relative to germline, V is 4 bases shorter and J is 7 bases shorter, with 20 bases between their ends. According to the germline V gene, CDR1 reads SNHLY and CDR2 reads FYNNEI. The CDR3, from cysteine to phenylalanine, totals 15 residues. The only DNA kept is the CDR3, 45 bases in frame from the first base.

This sample is drawn from a study of T cell repertoires in cytomegalovirus infection (dated by TCRdb to the late 2010s). Concerning the study at large: The peptide stimulations were aimed at well-studied HLA-B-restricted epitopes as well as recently identified HLA-C-restricted CMV epitopes, whose presentation resists viral immunomodulation. Because public TCR beta signatures pointed to carriage of CMV infection together with the matching HLA type, the HLA type of each donor mattered for the analysis. Overall study results and their limits: In both this cohort and an independent roughly 350-donor cohort, the cumulative frequency of public TCR beta family members distinguished carriers of CMV infection plus the relevant HLA type. The ex vivo response was dominated by HLA-C-restricted CMV-specific TCR beta clonotypes, which also provided the single most frequent clonotype in two of eight donors.

The TCR was taken from a human donor in good health (CMV status not recorded). Some clones in this sample may be carry-over from other donors' samples. Rearrangement joined TRBV2 to TRBJ2-7, and TRBD2 may be the D gene, going by 5 matching bases. The sequences come from cultured CD8+ T cells from PBMCs, collected from culture after CMV antigen stimulation. The CDR3 protein is CASSVAILRDYEQYF. Read as DNA, the sequence is TGTGCCAGCAGTGTAGCCATCCTACGAGACTATGAGCAGTACTTC.